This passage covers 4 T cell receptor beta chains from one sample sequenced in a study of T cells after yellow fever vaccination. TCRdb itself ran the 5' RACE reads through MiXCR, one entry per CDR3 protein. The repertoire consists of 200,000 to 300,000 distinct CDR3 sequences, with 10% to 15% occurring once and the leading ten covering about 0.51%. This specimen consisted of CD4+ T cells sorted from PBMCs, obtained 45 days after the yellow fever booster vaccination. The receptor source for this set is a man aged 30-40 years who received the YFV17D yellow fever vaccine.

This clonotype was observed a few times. CDR3 residues: CASSLEGGGYTF. In nucleotides, the CDR3 is TGCGCCAGCAGCTTGGAGGGTGGCGGCTACACCTTC. The J gene is TRBJ1-2, the V gene TRBV5-1; no clear D gene. Germline-derived CDR1 and CDR2 are SGHRS and YFSETQ. V was shortened by 0 bases and J by 8 bases, with 8 bases between the two germline ends. The CDR3 consists of 12 residues.

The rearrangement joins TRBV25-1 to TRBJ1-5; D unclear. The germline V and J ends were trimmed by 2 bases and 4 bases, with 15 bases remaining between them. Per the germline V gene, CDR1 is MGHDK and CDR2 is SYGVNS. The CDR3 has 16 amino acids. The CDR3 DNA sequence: TGTGCCAGCAGTGAAGTCCGATCCGGGCCAAATCAGCCCCAGCATTTT. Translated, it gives CASSEVRSGPNQPQHF.

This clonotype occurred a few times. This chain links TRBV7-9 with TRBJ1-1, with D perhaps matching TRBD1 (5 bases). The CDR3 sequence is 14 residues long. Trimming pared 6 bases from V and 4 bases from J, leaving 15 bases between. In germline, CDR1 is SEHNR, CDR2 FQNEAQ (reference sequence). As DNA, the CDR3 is TGTGCCAGCAGTAGCCAGGGTGTCGGCACTGAAGCTTTCTTT. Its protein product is CASSSQGVGTEAFF. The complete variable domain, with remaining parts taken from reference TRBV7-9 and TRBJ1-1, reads DTGVSQNPRHKITKRGQNVTFRCDPISEHNRLYWYRQTLGQGPEFLTYFQNEAQLEKSRLLSDRFSAERPKGSFSTLEIQRTEQGDSAMYLCASSSQGVGTEAFFGQGTRLTVV.

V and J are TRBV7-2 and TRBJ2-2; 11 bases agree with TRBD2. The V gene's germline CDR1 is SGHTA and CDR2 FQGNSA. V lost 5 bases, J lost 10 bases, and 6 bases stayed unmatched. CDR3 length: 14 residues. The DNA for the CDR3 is TGTGCCAGCAGCCCACTAGCGGGAGTGGCGGAGCTGTTTTTT. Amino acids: CASSPLAGVAELFF.